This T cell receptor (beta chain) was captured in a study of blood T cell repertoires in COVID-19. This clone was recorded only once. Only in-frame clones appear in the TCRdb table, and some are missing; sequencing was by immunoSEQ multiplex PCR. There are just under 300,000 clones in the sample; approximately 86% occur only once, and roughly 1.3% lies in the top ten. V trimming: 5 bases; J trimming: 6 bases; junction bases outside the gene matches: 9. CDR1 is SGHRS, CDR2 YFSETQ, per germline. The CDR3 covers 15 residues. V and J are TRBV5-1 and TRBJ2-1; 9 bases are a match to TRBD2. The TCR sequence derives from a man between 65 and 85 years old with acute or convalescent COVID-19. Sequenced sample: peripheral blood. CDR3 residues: CASRAPGLAVNEQFF. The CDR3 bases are TGCGCCAGCAGAGCGCCGGGACTAGCTGTCAATGAGCAGTTCTTC.